Shown below are 2 T cell receptor beta chains from a single sample sequenced in a study of blood T cell repertoires in COVID-19. The repertoire was sequenced with immunoSEQ multiplex PCR; TCRdb's copy has only in-frame clones and lacks some. Among some 58,000 clones listed, 65% to 90% were seen once. The sample was peripheral blood. Source of these receptors: a man in his fifties or sixties with COVID-19, enrolled during active disease.

CDR3 coding DNA: TGTGCCAGCAGACCAGGACTAGCGGGAGCTATGGATGAGCAGTTCTTC. This encodes CASRPGLAGAMDEQFF. The rearrangement uses TRBV9 and TRBJ2-1; 13 bases align to TRBD2. Germline CDR1 SGDLS, CDR2 YYNGEE. This CDR3 contains 16 residues. Trimming removed 5 bases from V and 8 bases from J; junction bases left unmatched: 10.

This chain connects TRBV5-8 to TRBJ2-3; TRBD2 matches 9 bases. Germline lookup yields CDR1 SGHTS and CDR2 YDEGEE. Trimming removed 0 bases from V and 0 bases from J; junction bases left unmatched: 8. The CDR3 sequence is 18 residues long. CDR3 sequence: CASSLGLAEALSTDTQYF. CDR3 sequence (DNA): TGTGCCAGCAGCTTGGGACTAGCGGAAGCCCTTAGCACAGATACGCAGTATTTT.